This T cell receptor (beta chain) emerged from a study of blood T cell repertoires in COVID-19. CDR1 and CDR2 (germline): KGHSH, LQKENI. The CDR3 has 17 amino acids. The germline V and J ends were trimmed by 6 bases and 1 base, with 19 bases remaining between them. Some clones are missing from TCRdb's copy, which holds only in-frame ones; the method was immunoSEQ multiplex PCR. The sample shows roughly 170,000 clones, roughly nine tenths of them seen only once. The chain recombines TRBV18 with TRBJ1-3; the D is unclear. Sequenced input: peripheral blood. The TCR originated in a man between 65 and 85 years old with active or convalescent COVID-19. CDR3 DNA: TGTGCCAGCTCTCCTACCATATTCAAAAGTTCTGGAAACACCATATATTTT. This codes for CASSPTIFKSSGNTIYF.